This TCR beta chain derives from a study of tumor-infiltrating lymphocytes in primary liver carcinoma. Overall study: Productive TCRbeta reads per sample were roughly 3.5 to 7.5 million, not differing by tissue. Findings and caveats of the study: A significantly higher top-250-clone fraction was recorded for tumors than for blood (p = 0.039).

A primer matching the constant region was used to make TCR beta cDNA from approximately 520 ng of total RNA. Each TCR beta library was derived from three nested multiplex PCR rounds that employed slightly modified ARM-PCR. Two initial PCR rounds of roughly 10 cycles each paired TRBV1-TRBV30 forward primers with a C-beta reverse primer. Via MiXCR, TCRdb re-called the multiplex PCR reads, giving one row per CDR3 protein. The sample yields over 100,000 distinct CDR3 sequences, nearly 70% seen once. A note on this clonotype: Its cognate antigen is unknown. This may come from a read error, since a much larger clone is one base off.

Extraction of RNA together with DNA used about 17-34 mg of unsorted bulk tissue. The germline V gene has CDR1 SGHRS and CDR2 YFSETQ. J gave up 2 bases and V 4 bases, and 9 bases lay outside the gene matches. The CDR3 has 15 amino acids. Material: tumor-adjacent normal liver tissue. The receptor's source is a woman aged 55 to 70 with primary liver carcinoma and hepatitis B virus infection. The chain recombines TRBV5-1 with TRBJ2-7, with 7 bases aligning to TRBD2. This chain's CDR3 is CASSTSETSTYEQYF. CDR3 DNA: TGCGCCAGCAGCACCAGCGAGACTAGCACCTACGAGCAGTACTTC.